This TCR beta chain was retrieved from a study of shared clonotypes between healthy human individuals. Background on the study: Donors had three CD4 naive, three CD4 memory, two CD8 naive and one CD8 memory plate apiece.

This CDR3 is 16 amino acids long. Germline V gene sequence: CDR1 LGHNA, CDR2 YNFKEQ. Losses at the gene ends were 4 bases for V and 0 bases for J; bases not matched to a gene: 7. Study-wide results and limits: In a few donors, about 5% of naive CD4 clonotypes appeared in common.

Adults of Caucasian background living in Nashville, Tennessee made up all donors. Comment on this clone: Its target is not known.

Assay execution took place at the deep level. Some clones are missing from TCRdb's copy, which holds only in-frame ones; the method was immunoSEQ multiplex PCR. Of 2 million to 3 million clones listed, roughly 93% are singletons. This sequence joins TRBV4-2 and TRBJ2-5, with 8 bases fitting TRBD2. The sample comprised naive CD4+ T cells from PBMCs. Specified subset: CD45RA+ positively selected. This TCR came from a man in his late teens or twenties in good health. Some clones in this sample may be carry-over from other donors' samples. CDR3 bases: TGTGCCAGCAGCCGACTATCGGGGGGGTACCAAGAGACCCAGTACTTC. It yields the protein CASSRLSGGYQETQYF.